Following are 28 T cell receptor beta chains from one sample sequenced in a study of Ad26.COV2.S vaccination and SARS-CoV-2 variants. Noted treatment: about 20 received Ad26.COV2.S at low or high dose, single or two shots; about 5 received placebo; per-sample allocation not given. Collection of the samples took place on day 63 after the first injection of vaccine or placebo. Sequencing was performed with immunoSEQ multiplex PCR; in TCRdb, only in-frame clones are kept and a portion is missing. The data hold roughly 400,000 clones, with about 92% observed a single time. Here the sequenced sample was peripheral blood, taken in a trial of Ad26.COV2.S vaccine versus placebo. The receptors shown here come from a person aged 18-60 years who received the Ad26.COV2.S COVID-19 vaccine or a placebo.

The genes are TRBV7-9 and TRBJ2-4; D may be TRBD1 (7 bases). Germline CDR1 is SEHNR and CDR2 is FQNEAQ (reference sequence). The V and J ends lost 5 bases and 7 bases respectively, with 24 bases between them. CDR3 length: 17 amino acids. The CDR3 loop is CASSRLTNRGGGNIQYF. CDR3 in DNA: TGTGCCAGCAGCCGACTTACAAACAGGGGAGGCGGGAACATTCAGTACTTC.

V usage is TRBV9 and J usage is TRBJ1-2; D remains unclear. Per the germline V gene, CDR1 is SGDLS and CDR2 is YYNGEE. There are 14 residues in the CDR3. Trimming stripped 4 bases from V and 0 bases from J, with 10 bases between. CDR3: CASSPQTANYGYTF. The CDR3 region has the DNA TGTGCCAGCAGCCCGCAGACGGCTAACTATGGCTACACCTTC.

This clone was counted a single time. The V gene is TRBV7-9, the J gene TRBJ1-2; possibly TRBD1 for D (5 bases). The CDR3 is made up of 14 amino acids. Trimming pared 2 bases from V and 7 bases from J, leaving 14 bases between. CDR1 is SEHNR and CDR2 is FQNEAQ in the germline V gene (reference sequence). In nucleotides, the CDR3 is TGTGCCAGCAGCTTAACCCCTGGTAGGGGTGGCTACACCTTC. This gives the protein CASSLTPGRGGYTF.

The chain joins TRBV19 to TRBJ1-1, with 9 bases fitting TRBD1. Germline loops: CDR1 LNHDA, CDR2 SQIVND (reference sequence). The CDR3 loop spans 15 amino acids. Unmatched junction bases numbered 7, after V lost 5 bases and J lost 3 bases. The CDR3 bases are TGTGCCAGTAGTGGGACAGGGTTTGGGGACACTGAAGCTTTCTTT. It is translated as CASSGTGFGDTEAFF.

The chain links TRBV19 to TRBJ2-1, with TRBD1 matching 8 bases. Germline-derived CDR1 and CDR2 are LNHDA and SQIVND (reference sequence). The CDR3 is made up of 14 amino acids. The V segment lost 10 bases and the J segment 7 bases; nucleotides outside the gene matches: 12. CDR3 loop: CATTPTGASNEQFF. CDR3 bases: TGTGCCACTACCCCGACAGGGGCTTCGAATGAGCAGTTCTTC. Variable domain in full (rest from reference TRBV19 and TRBJ2-1): DGGITQSPKYLFRKEGQNVTLSCEQNLNHDAMYWYRQDPGQGLRLIYYSQIVNDFQKGDIAEGYSVSREKKESFPLTVTSAQKNPTAFYLCATTPTGASNEQFFGPGTRLTVL.

This chain uses TRBV9 with TRBJ2-5; D is undetermined. Germline V gene data show CDR1 as SGDLS and CDR2 as YYNGEE. V was pared by 3 bases and J by 1 base, with 10 bases between. The CDR3 contains 14 residues. CDR3 amino acids: CASSDDPSQETQYF. In DNA form, the CDR3 reads TGTGCCAGCAGCGATGACCCCTCCCAAGAGACCCAGTACTTC.

CDR3 DNA: TGTGCCAGCAGTGAATATGTGGGTTCTGAGGGCTACACCTTC. Translation gives CASSEYVGSEGYTF. This chain connects TRBV25-1 to TRBJ1-2; no firm D call. CDR3 length: 14 amino acids. V lost 0 bases and J 8 bases, leaving 13 bases between the germline ends. The germline gives CDR1 MGHDK, CDR2 SYGVNS.

This chain links TRBV2 with TRBJ1-2; D unresolved. This CDR3 has 13 residues. CDR1 and CDR2 (germline): SNHLY, FYNNEI. V dropped 3 bases and J dropped 8 bases, with 13 bases sitting between them. This CDR3 is CASSDQGRDGYTF. In nucleotides, the CDR3 is TGTGCCAGCAGTGATCAAGGGCGAGACGGCTACACCTTC.

Here the CDR3 DNA reads TGCGCCAGCAGCCAGGCCTTTAATAGCGGGGGTTTGGGTACGCAGTATTTT. This encodes CASSQAFNSGGLGTQYF. This chain joins TRBV4-3 and TRBJ2-3; 9 bases align to TRBD2. V was clipped by 3 bases and J by 8 bases; unmatched bases: 15. CDR3 length equals 17 residues. Looked up from germline, CDR1 is LGHNA and CDR2 is YSLEER.

This rearrangement joins TRBV9 to TRBJ2-5; tentative D call: TRBD2 (6 bases). V was clipped by 4 bases and J by 1 base, with 20 bases between them. From germline, CDR1 is SGDLS and CDR2 YYNGEE. This CDR3 region has 17 residues. This CDR3 is CASSPESGRTTQETQYF. The CDR3, as DNA: TGTGCCAGCAGCCCGGAGTCGGGCAGGACTACCCAAGAGACCCAGTACTTC.

This clone was counted a single time. J is TRBJ2-5 and V is TRBV5-4; TRBD1 agrees at 8 bases. Germline CDR1 reads SGHNT; CDR2 reads YYREEE (reference sequence). The CDR3 runs to 15 residues. V shed 4 bases and J 1 base; nucleotides not matched to a gene: 6. CDR3 nucleotide sequence: TGTGCCAGCAGCCAAGGACAGGGTCTCCAAGAGACCCAGTACTTC. This sequence encodes CASSQGQGLQETQYF.

The chain couples TRBV6-6 to TRBJ1-1; the D gene is possibly TRBD1 (5 bases). V dropped 1 base and J dropped 2 bases, with 11 bases sitting between them. In germline, CDR1 is MNHNY, CDR2 SVGAGI (reference sequence). The length of the CDR3 is 15 residues. The CDR3 sequence: CASSYYDRSNTEAFF. In DNA, the CDR3 is TGTGCCAGCAGTTACTACGACAGATCCAACACTGAAGCTTTCTTT.

In nucleotides, the CDR3 is TGTGCCAGCATGGAATGGAGCTCCTCTGGGGCCAACGTCCTGACTTTC. Its translation: CASMEWSSSGANVLTF. The rearrangement links TRBV28 to TRBJ2-6; D is ambiguous. CDR1 and CDR2 from the germline V gene are MDHEN and SYDVKM. This CDR3 region has 16 residues. The V end was cut by 7 bases, the J end by 0 bases, with 13 bases between.

This rearrangement joins TRBV6-5 to TRBJ2-5; no clear D gene. Germline V gives CDR1 MNHEY, CDR2 SVGAGI. Trimming removed 6 bases at V and 0 bases at J, with 11 bases between. The CDR3 loop spans 14 amino acids. Written as DNA, the CDR3 is TGTGCCAGCAGCCAGGCCACGTACCAAGAGACCCAGTACTTC. Protein product: CASSQATYQETQYF.

The rearrangement uses TRBV3-1 (or the pseudogene TRBV3-2) and TRBJ1-2; 9 positions match TRBD1. The CDR3 covers 18 residues. Germline V gene data show CDR1 as LGHDT and CDR2 as YNNKEL (reference sequence). V dropped 0 bases and J dropped 3; count of bases not matched to a gene: 11. CDR3 in DNA: TGTGCCAGCAGCCAAGATAGCGGGCCGGGACAGGGATACTATGGCTACACCTTC. This sequence encodes CASSQDSGPGQGYYGYTF.

Only one count was recorded for this clone. The V call is TRBV7-2, the J call TRBJ2-4, with D tentatively TRBD1 (6 bases). CDR3 length: 16 amino acids. CDR1 is SGHTA, CDR2 FQGNSA, per germline. Trimming stripped 5 bases from V and 0 bases from J, with 14 bases between. The CDR3 region is CASSPGDAIAKNIQYF. In DNA form, the CDR3 reads TGTGCCAGCAGCCCAGGGGATGCGATAGCCAAAAACATTCAGTACTTC.

The chain uses TRBV9 and TRBJ2-7; tentatively, D is TRBD1 or TRBD2 (5 bases each). V dropped 3 bases and J dropped 2 bases, with 9 bases sitting between them. This CDR3 is built from 13 residues. CDR1 and CDR2 (germline): SGDLS, YYNGEE. CDR3 nucleotides: TGTGCCAGCAGCGCGGGGCTGACCTACGAGCAGTACTTC. Protein sequence: CASSAGLTYEQYF. The whole variable domain, filled in from reference TRBV9 and TRBJ2-7, reads DSGVTQTPKHLITATGQRVTLRCSPRSGDLSVYWYQQSLDQGLQFLIQYYNGEERAKGNILERFSAQQFPDLHSELNLSSLELGDSALYFCASSAGLTYEQYFGPGTRLTVT.

The chain recombines TRBV28 with TRBJ2-1, with TRBD2 identical over 13 bases. V shed 2 bases and J 15 bases; nucleotides not matched to a gene: 16. Germline V gene sequence: CDR1 MDHEN, CDR2 SYDVKM. This CDR3 comprises 17 residues. CDR3 DNA sequence: TGTGCCAGCAGTTTACCCCGGACTAGCGGGGGCTTCAAACCTCGGTTCTTC. Its protein product is CASSLPRTSGGFKPRFF.

The table lists this clone with a count of one. The chain combines TRBV5-6 with TRBJ1-1, with 9 bases aligning to TRBD1. V was pared by 4 bases and J by 8 bases, with 9 bases of the junction left unmatched. Germline values: CDR1 SGHDT, CDR2 YYEEEE. The CDR3 has 14 residues. The CDR3 DNA reads as TGTGCCAGCAGCCCCTGGGACAGGGCGCTAGAAGCTTTCTTT. This gives the protein CASSPWDRALEAFF.

The V gene is TRBV9, the J gene TRBJ1-2; D gene uncertain. CDR3 length: 15 residues. The V and J ends lost 3 bases and 2 bases respectively, with 14 bases between them. Germline CDR1 and CDR2: SGDLS and YYNGEE. The CDR3 sequence is CASSAEVGRNYGYTF. CDR3 in DNA: TGTGCCAGCAGCGCCGAAGTAGGGAGAAACTATGGCTACACCTTC.

CDR3 in DNA: TGTGCCAGCAGCCAAGATCACCGAGCTCCCCTTTCCAAAAACATTCAGTACTTC. It encodes CASSQDHRAPLSKNIQYF. This chain links TRBV3-1 (or the pseudogene TRBV3-2) with TRBJ2-4; no reliable D call. V lost 0 bases, J lost 2 bases, and 17 bases lay in between. The V gene's germline CDR1 is LGHDT and CDR2 YNNKEL (reference sequence). The CDR3 consists of 18 residues.

CDR3 region: CASSGGPAGEQYF. CDR3 bases: TGTGCCAGCAGCGGGGGGCCCGCAGGCGAGCAGTACTTC. The rearrangement links TRBV7-9 to TRBJ2-7; D is perhaps TRBD1 or TRBD2 (6 bases each). Between the trimmed V and J ends, which lost 5 bases and 6 bases, there was a span of 14 bases. CDR3 length: 13 amino acids. Germline assignment: CDR1 SEHNR and CDR2 FQNEAQ (reference sequence).

This rearrangement joins TRBV4-3 to TRBJ1-1; D not certain. CDR1 LGHNA and CDR2 YSLEER come from the germline V gene. The CDR3 length is 13 residues. Deletions cut 0 bases from V and 1 base from J, with 3 bases between. Written as DNA, the CDR3 is TGCGCCAGCAGCCAAGAGTGGAACACTGAAGCTTTCTTT. This encodes CASSQEWNTEAFF.

This chain connects TRBV7-2 to TRBJ2-3; D possibly corresponds to TRBD2 (5 bases). Trimming took 5 bases from V and 2 from J, leaving 11 bases between them. The germline V gene has CDR1 SGHTA and CDR2 FQGNSA. This CDR3 has 14 residues. CDR3 in DNA: TGTGCCAGCAGCCAAAGTAGCGTCACAGATACGCAGTATTTT. Protein sequence: CASSQSSVTDTQYF.

V and J are TRBV3-1 (or the pseudogene TRBV3-2) and TRBJ2-3, with TRBD2 matching over 13 bases. CDR1 is LGHDT, CDR2 YNNKEL, per germline (reference sequence). After removal of 3 bases from V and 2 bases from J, the junction contained 11 bases not matched to a gene. This CDR3 contains 19 residues. CDR3 amino acids: CASSHQGGGTSGATDTQYF. DNA for the CDR3: TGTGCCAGCAGCCACCAGGGGGGAGGGACTAGCGGGGCCACAGATACGCAGTATTTT.

The chain uses TRBV4-2 and TRBJ1-1; 7 bases match TRBD1. The V and J ends lost 0 bases and 4 bases, in that order; junction bases with no gene match: 5. In germline, CDR1 is LGHNA, CDR2 YNFKEQ. This CDR3 has 15 residues. CDR3 DNA sequence: TGTGCCAGCAGCCAAGATGGGAACAGGGGCACTGAAGCTTTCTTT. Amino acid sequence: CASSQDGNRGTEAFF.

This chain joins TRBV27 and TRBJ1-5; no firm D call. Germline lookup yields CDR1 MNHEY and CDR2 SMNVEV (reference sequence). V shed 7 bases and J shed 6 bases, with 10 bases lying between them. The CDR3 length is 12 residues. The CDR3, as DNA: TGTGCCAGCAACCACCTAGGTCAGCCCCAGCATTTT. Its translation: CASNHLGQPQHF.

This chain connects TRBV25-1 to TRBJ2-3; D might be TRBD2 (5 bases). Germline CDR1 reads MGHDK; CDR2 reads SYGVNS. This CDR3 contains 13 residues. The V end was cut by 0 bases, the J end by 8 bases, with 9 bases between. The CDR3 coding sequence is TGTGCCAGCAGTGAATATCCGGGGAGTACGCAGTATTTT. It is translated as CASSEYPGSTQYF.